The 10 T cell receptor beta chains presented below share a single source sample, sequenced in a study of blood T cell repertoires in COVID-19. Sequenced by immunoSEQ multiplex PCR; TCRdb stores in-frame clones only, minus some. Of about 210,000 clones listed, 80% to 90% were seen once; the top ten hold about 8.9%. The sequencing sample was made of peripheral blood. The receptors stem from a man aged 50 to 59 with active or convalescent COVID-19.

The chain joins TRBV5-8 to TRBJ2-3; D is ambiguous. Trimming removed 1 base at V and 6 bases at J, with 6 bases between. This CDR3 has 12 residues. CDR1 and CDR2 from the germline V gene are SGHTS and YDEGEE. CDR3 sequence: CASSLMRDTQYF. The CDR3 DNA reads as TGTGCCAGCAGCTTGATGCGGGATACGCAGTATTTT.

CDR3 in amino acids: CAISMGGSGTDTQYF. The CDR3 DNA follows: TGTGCCATCTCTATGGGAGGCTCGGGCACAGATACGCAGTATTTT. The chain combines TRBV10-3 with TRBJ2-3, with D possibly matching TRBD2 (6 bases). Germline lookup yields CDR1 ENHRY and CDR2 SYGVKD. The length of the CDR3 is 15 residues. Trimming removed 8 bases at V and 1 base at J, with 16 bases between.

V usage is TRBV12-3 or TRBV12-4 and J usage is TRBJ1-2, with D unresolved. With 2 bases removed from V and 7 bases from J, the gap between germline ends came to 11 bases. This CDR3 comprises 13 residues. In DNA, the CDR3 is TGTGCCAGCAGTTTAAGCGGAGCAGGTGGCTACACCTTC. Its protein product is CASSLSGAGGYTF.

The rearrangement links TRBV10-1 to TRBJ2-7; TRBD2 matches at 8 bases. With V trimmed by 8 bases and J by 1 base, 13 bases remained unmatched. This CDR3 is built from 16 residues. Per the germline V gene, CDR1 is WNHNN and CDR2 is SYGVQD (reference sequence). CDR3 loop: CASLPPSGSGSYEQYF. Written as DNA, the CDR3 is TGCGCCAGCCTACCCCCAAGCGGGAGCGGGTCCTACGAGCAGTACTTC.

This chain connects TRBV6-6 to TRBJ2-1, with TRBD1 matching over 10 bases. Germline-derived CDR1 and CDR2 are MNHNY and SVGAGI (reference sequence). This CDR3 is built from 14 residues. J gave up 5 bases and V 10 bases, and 8 bases lay outside the gene matches. CDR3 in DNA: TGTGCCACCCGGTACGGGACAGGGGACAATGAGCAGTTCTTC. This sequence encodes CATRYGTGDNEQFF.

The V call is TRBV2, the J call TRBJ2-7; D uncertain. V lost 2 bases and J lost 2, with 7 bases in between. The CDR3 contains 13 residues. In germline, CDR1 is SNHLY, CDR2 FYNNEI. In DNA form, the CDR3 reads TGTGCCAGCAGTGAACAGGTCACCTACGAGCAGTACGTC. The encoded protein is CASSEQVTYEQYV.

The rearrangement joins TRBV7-2 to TRBJ2-7; the match to TRBD2 covers 7 bases. The CDR3 length is 15 residues. The germline V gene encodes CDR1 SGHTA and CDR2 FQGNSA. V was pared by 3 bases and J by 7 bases, with 12 bases of the junction left unmatched. The CDR3 reads CASSFLPGTTWEQYF. CDR3 sequence (DNA): TGTGCCAGCAGCTTCCTCCCCGGGACTACTTGGGAGCAGTACTTC.

The genes are TRBV7-2 and TRBJ1-5; the D is unclear. The ends were cut back, 5 bases at V and 5 bases at J, with 13 bases in the middle. CDR1 is SGHTA, CDR2 FQGNSA, per germline. This CDR3 is 14 amino acids long. The DNA for the CDR3 is TGTGCCAGCAGCCCTGTTAGTCGGGATCAGCCCCAGCATTTT. This codes for CASSPVSRDQPQHF.

This clone came up a few times. This rearrangement joins TRBV29-1 to TRBJ1-1; 8 bases line up with TRBD1. V lost 6 bases, J lost 11 bases, and 11 bases stayed unmatched. This CDR3 has 12 residues. From germline, CDR1 is SQVTM and CDR2 ANQGSEA. The CDR3 DNA follows: TGCAGCGTCGGGACAGGAGGGGCGATGGCTTTCTTT. This sequence encodes CSVGTGGAMAFF. Full variable domain (remainder filled in from reference TRBV29-1 and TRBJ1-1): SAVISQKPSRDICQRGTSLTIQCQVDSQVTMMFWYRQQPGQSLTLIATANQGSEATYESGFVIDKFPISRPNLTFSTLTVSNMSPEDSSIYLCSVGTGGAMAFFGQGTRLTVV.

V gene TRBV2 combines with J gene TRBJ1-1; TRBD1 might be the D (6 bases). This CDR3 has 12 amino acids. The V gene lost 10 bases and the J gene lost 3 bases, with 12 bases spanning the gap. CDR1 and CDR2 (germline): SNHLY, FYNNEI. The CDR3 here is CAIQGMDTEAFF. CDR3 coding DNA: TGTGCCATACAGGGCATGGACACTGAAGCTTTCTTT. Filled out from reference TRBV2 and TRBJ1-1, the complete variable domain reads EPEVTQTPSHQVTQMGQEVILRCVPISNHLYFYWYRQILGQKVEFLVSFYNNEISEKSEIFDDQFSVERPDGSNFTLKIRSTKLEDSAMYFCAIQGMDTEAFFGQGTRLTVV.